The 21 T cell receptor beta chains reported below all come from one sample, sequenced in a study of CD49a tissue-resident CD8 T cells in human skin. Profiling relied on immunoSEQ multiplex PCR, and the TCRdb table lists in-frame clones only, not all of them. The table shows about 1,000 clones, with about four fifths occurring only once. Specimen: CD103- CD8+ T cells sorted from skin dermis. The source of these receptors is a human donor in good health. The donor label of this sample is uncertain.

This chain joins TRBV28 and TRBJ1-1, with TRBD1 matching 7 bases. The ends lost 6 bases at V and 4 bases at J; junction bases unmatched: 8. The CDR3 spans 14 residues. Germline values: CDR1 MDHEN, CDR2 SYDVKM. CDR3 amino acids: CASSNRGWGTEAFF. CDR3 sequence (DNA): TGTGCCAGCAGCAACAGGGGTTGGGGCACTGAAGCTTTCTTT. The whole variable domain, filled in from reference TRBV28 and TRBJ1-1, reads DVKVTQSSRYLVKRTGEKVFLECVQDMDHENMFWYRQDPGLGLRLIYFSYDVKMKEKGDIPEGYSVSREKKERFSLILESASTNQTSMYLCASSNRGWGTEAFFGQGTRLTVV.

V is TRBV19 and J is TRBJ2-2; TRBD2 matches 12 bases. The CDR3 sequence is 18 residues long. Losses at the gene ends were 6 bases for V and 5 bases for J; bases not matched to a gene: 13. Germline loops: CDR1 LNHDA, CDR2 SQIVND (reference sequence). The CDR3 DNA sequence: TGTGCCAGTAGACACAATCTTGGACTAGCGGGATATACCGGGGAGCTGTTTTTT. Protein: CASRHNLGLAGYTGELFF.

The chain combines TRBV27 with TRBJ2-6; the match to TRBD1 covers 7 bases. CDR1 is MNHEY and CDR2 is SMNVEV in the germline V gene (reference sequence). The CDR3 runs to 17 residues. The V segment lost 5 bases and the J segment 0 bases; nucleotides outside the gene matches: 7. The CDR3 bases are TGTGCCAGCAGTCCACGGGACAGCAACTCTGGGGCCAACGTCCTGACTTTC. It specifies CASSPRDSNSGANVLTF.

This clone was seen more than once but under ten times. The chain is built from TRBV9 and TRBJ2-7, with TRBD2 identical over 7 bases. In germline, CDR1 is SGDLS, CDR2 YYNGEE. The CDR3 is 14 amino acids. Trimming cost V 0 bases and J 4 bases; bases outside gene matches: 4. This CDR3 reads CASSVGAGEYEQYF. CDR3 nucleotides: TGTGCCAGCAGCGTAGGCGCGGGAGAATACGAGCAGTACTTC. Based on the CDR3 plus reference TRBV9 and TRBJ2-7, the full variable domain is DSGVTQTPKHLITATGQRVTLRCSPRSGDLSVYWYQQSLDQGLQFLIQYYNGEERAKGNILERFSAQQFPDLHSELNLSSLELGDSALYFCASSVGAGEYEQYFGPGTRLTVT.

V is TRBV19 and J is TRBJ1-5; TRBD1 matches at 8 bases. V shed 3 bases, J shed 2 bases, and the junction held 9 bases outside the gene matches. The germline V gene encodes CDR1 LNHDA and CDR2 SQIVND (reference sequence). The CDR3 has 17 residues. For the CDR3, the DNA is TGTGCCAGTAGTATCTGGGGCAGGGGGCGCGGCAATCAGCCCCAGCATTTT. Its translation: CASSIWGRGRGNQPQHF. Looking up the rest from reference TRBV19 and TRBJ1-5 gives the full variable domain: DGGITQSPKYLFRKEGQNVTLSCEQNLNHDAMYWYRQDPGQGLRLIYYSQIVNDFQKGDIAEGYSVSREKKESFPLTVTSAQKNPTAFYLCASSIWGRGRGNQPQHFGDGTRLSIL.

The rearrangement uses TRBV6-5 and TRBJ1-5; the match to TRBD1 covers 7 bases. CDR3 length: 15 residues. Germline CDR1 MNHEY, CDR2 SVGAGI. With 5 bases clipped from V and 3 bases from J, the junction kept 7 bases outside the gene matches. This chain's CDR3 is CASSLGRGHNQPQHF. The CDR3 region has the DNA TGTGCCAGCAGTCTAGGAAGGGGGCACAATCAGCCCCAGCATTTT.

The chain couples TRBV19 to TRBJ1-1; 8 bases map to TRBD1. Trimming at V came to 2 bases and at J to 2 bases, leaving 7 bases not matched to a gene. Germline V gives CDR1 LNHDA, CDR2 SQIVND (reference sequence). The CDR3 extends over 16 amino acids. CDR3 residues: CASSISDQGANTEAFF. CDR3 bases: TGTGCCAGTAGTATATCCGATCAGGGGGCTAACACTGAAGCTTTCTTT.

CDR3 bases: TGCGCCAGCCAGGGTCTTACTAACTATGGCTACACCTTC. This sequence encodes CASQGLTNYGYTF. The J gene is TRBJ1-2, the V gene TRBV10-2; a possible D gene is TRBD1 (5 bases). This CDR3 contains 13 residues. Trimming took off 8 bases at V and 0 bases at J, with 10 bases between the two ends. Germline lookup yields CDR1 WSHSY and CDR2 SAAADI.

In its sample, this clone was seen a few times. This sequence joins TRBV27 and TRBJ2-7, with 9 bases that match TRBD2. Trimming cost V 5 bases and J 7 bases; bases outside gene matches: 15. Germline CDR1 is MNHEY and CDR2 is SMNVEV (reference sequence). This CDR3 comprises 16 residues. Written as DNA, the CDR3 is TGTGCCAGCAGTGAAGTGTTGCGGGAGGGCCTTTGTGAGCAGTACTTC. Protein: CASSEVLREGLCEQYF.

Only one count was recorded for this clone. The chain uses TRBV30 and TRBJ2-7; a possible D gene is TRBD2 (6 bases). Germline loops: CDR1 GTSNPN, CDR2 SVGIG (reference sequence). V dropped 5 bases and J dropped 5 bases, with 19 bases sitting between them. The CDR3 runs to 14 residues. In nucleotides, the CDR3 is TGTGCCTGGGGACCGGGAGCTAGCGTAAACGAGCAGTACTTC. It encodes CAWGPGASVNEQYF.

The CDR3 nucleotides are TGCAGCGTTTACTTGTTCCGGGGGGCGGTCTATCCCTACGAGCAGTACTTC. It yields the protein CSVYLFRGAVYPYEQYF. V gene TRBV29-1 combines with J gene TRBJ2-7; D perhaps matches TRBD2 (7 bases). The CDR3 contains 17 residues. V lost 5 bases to trimming and J lost 2 bases, with 25 bases between them. The germline gives CDR1 SQVTM, CDR2 ANQGSEA.

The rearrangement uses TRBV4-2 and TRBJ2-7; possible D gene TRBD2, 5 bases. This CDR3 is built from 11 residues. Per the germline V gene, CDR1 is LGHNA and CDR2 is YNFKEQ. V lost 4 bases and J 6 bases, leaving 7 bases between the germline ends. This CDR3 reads CASSPGSEQYF. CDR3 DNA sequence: TGTGCCAGCAGCCCGGGAAGCGAGCAGTACTTC.

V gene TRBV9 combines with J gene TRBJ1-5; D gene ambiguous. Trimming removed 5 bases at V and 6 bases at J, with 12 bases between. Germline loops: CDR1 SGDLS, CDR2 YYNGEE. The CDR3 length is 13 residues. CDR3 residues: CASSLDGGQPQHF. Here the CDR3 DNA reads TGTGCCAGCAGTCTAGACGGAGGTCAGCCCCAGCATTTT.

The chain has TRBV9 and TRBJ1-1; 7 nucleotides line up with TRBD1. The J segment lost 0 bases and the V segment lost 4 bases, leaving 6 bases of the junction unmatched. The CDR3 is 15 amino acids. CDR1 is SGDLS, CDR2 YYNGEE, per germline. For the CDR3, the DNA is TGTGCCAGCAGCCCAACACAGGGGATGAACACTGAAGCTTTCTTT. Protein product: CASSPTQGMNTEAFF. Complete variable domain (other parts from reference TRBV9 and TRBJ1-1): DSGVTQTPKHLITATGQRVTLRCSPRSGDLSVYWYQQSLDQGLQFLIQYYNGEERAKGNILERFSAQQFPDLHSELNLSSLELGDSALYFCASSPTQGMNTEAFFGQGTRLTVV.

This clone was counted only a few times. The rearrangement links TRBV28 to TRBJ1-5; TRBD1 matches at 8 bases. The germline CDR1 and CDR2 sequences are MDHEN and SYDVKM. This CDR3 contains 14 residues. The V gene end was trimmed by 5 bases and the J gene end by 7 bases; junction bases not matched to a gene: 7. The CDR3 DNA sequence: TGTGCCAGCAGTATCAGACAGGGGTGGCAGCCCCAGCATTTT. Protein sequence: CASSIRQGWQPQHF.

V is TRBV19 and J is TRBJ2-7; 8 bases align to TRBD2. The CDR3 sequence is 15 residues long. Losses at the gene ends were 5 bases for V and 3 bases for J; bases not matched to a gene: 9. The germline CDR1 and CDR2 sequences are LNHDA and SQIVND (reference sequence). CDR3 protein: CASSAASGRGYEQYF. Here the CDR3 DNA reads TGTGCCAGTAGTGCCGCTAGCGGGCGAGGCTACGAGCAGTACTTC.

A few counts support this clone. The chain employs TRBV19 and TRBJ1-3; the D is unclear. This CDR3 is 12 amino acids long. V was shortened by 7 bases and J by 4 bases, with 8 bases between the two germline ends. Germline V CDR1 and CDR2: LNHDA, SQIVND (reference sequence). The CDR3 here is CASIGLGNTIYF. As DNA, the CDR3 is TGTGCCAGTATCGGACTGGGAAACACCATATATTTT.

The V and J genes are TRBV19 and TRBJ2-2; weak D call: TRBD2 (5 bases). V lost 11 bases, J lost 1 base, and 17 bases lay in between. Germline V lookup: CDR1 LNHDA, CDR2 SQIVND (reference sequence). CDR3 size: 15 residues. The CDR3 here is CAVVNPGRNTGELFF. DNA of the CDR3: TGTGCCGTAGTAAATCCGGGAAGGAACACCGGGGAGCTGTTTTTT.

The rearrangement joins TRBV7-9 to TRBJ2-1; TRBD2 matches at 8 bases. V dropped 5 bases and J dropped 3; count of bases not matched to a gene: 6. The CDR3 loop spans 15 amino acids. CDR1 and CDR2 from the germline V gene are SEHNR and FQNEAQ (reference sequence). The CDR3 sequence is CASSPGTRSYNEQFF. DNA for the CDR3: TGTGCCAGCAGCCCCGGGACTAGGAGCTACAATGAGCAGTTCTTC.

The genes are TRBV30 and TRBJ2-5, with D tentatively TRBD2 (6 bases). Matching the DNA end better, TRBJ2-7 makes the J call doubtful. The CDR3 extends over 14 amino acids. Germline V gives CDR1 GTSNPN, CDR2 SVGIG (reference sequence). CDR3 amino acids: CAWGPGASVNEQYF. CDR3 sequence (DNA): TGTGCCTGGGGACCGGGAGCTAGCGTAAACGAGCAGTACTTC.

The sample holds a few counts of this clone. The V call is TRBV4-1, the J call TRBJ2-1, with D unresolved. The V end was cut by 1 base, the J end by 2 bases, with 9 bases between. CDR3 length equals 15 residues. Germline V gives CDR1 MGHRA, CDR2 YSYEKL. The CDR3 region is CASSQAQTAYNEQFF. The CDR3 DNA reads TGCGCCAGCAGCCAAGCTCAAACGGCCTACAATGAGCAGTTCTTC.